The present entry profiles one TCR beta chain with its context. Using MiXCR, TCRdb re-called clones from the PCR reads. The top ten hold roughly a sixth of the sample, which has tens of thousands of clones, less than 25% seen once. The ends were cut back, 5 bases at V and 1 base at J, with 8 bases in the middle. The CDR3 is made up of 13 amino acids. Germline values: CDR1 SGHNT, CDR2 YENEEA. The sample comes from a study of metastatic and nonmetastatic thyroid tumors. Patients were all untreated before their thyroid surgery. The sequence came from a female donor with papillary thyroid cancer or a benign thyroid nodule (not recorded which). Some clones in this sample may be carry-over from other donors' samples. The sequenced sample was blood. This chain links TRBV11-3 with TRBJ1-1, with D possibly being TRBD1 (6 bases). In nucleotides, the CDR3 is TGTGCCAGCAGCCTACAGGGGAACACTGAAGCTTTCTTT. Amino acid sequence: CASSLQGNTEAFF.